This T cell receptor (beta chain) is drawn from a study of blood T cell repertoires in COVID-19. Whole-study context: Sites in the United States, Italy and Spain provided acute and convalescent COVID-19 samples.

The protocol was immunoSEQ multiplex PCR, while the TCRdb copy is restricted to in-frame clones and leaves out a portion. In the table there are 97,000 or so clones, approximately 84% of which are singletons. This CDR3 has 14 amino acids. Germline V lookup: CDR1 SGDLS, CDR2 YYNGEE. V shed 2 bases and J 5 bases; nucleotides not matched to a gene: 4. Sequencing input: peripheral blood. The origin of this receptor is a man in his forties or fifties with active or convalescent COVID-19. V usage is TRBV9 and J usage is TRBJ1-2, with 9 bases that match TRBD1. This CDR3 is CASSVTGTGYGYTF. Here the CDR3 DNA reads TGTGCCAGCAGCGTCACCGGGACAGGGTATGGCTACACCTTC.